This TCR beta chain was sequenced for a study of CD8 T cells in ankylosing spondylitis. A word on this clonotype: The antigen is undetermined.

Notes on the study in general: Certain motif variants had earlier appeared in reactive arthritis synovial fluid and blood.

The CDR3 extends over 16 amino acids. V was pared by 5 bases and J by 0 bases, with 17 bases between. The germline V gene encodes CDR1 DFQATT and CDR2 SNEGSKA (reference sequence). Making the TCR beta libraries involved quantitative 5'-RACE with molecular barcodes. TCRdb re-analysed the 5' RACE reads in MiXCR, keeping a single row per CDR3 protein. The data show around 250,000 distinct CDR3 sequences, 18% seen once. The rearrangement links TRBV20-1 to TRBJ2-1; D may be TRBD1 or TRBD2 (6 bases each). The sequence was collected from a male donor with ankylosing spondylitis or in good health (not recorded which). The sample comprised blood, either unsorted or a sorted T cell fraction (not recorded which). This CDR3 reads CSAEGDWESSYNEQFF. Here the CDR3 DNA reads TGCAGTGCTGAGGGGGACTGGGAGAGCTCCTACAATGAGCAGTTCTTC.